This T cell receptor (beta chain) derives from a study of cytomegalovirus exposure and HLA in healthy donors. Use of 60 Vbeta and 13 Jbeta primers characterized the PCR. Method: immunoSEQ multiplex PCR; TCRdb's copy keeps in-frame clones and lacks some. The sample yields fewer than 90,000 clones, around four fifths seen once. This clone has just a few counts. Per germline, CDR1 SGHRS and CDR2 YFSETQ. CDR3 length: 14 amino acids. V dropped 0 bases and J dropped 5; count of bases not matched to a gene: 5. The chain links TRBV5-1 to TRBJ2-7; 7 bases line up with TRBD1. Sequences were obtained from PBMCs. This TCR derives from a man under 40 in good health and CMV-seropositive. The CDR3 nucleotides are TGCGCCAGCAGCTTGGGGCAGGGGGTAGACGAGCAGTACTTC. It specifies CASSLGQGVDEQYF.